A single sample is the source of the 29 T cell receptor beta chains below, sequenced in a study of blood T cell repertoires in COVID-19. Measured with immunoSEQ multiplex PCR; TCRdb has only the in-frame clones, and not every one. The table includes roughly 40,000 clones, 86% detected once. The sample taken for sequencing was peripheral blood. The origin of the receptors is a man in his fifties or sixties in a cohort sampled during active COVID-19.

The chain employs TRBV6-1 and TRBJ1-1, with a weak D call TRBD1 (5 bases). Germline lookup yields CDR1 MNHNS and CDR2 SASEGT. The V end lost 0 bases, the J end lost 3 bases, and 5 bases lay between the germline ends. CDR3 length: 13 residues. Written as DNA, the CDR3 is TGTGCCAGCAGTGAAGCAGGGGACACTGAAGCTTTCTTT. It yields the protein CASSEAGDTEAFF.

This chain joins TRBV7-3 and TRBJ2-1, with 9 bases matching TRBD2. Germline CDR1 SGHTA, CDR2 FQGTGA. With 6 bases clipped from V and 12 bases from J, the junction kept 12 bases outside the gene matches. This CDR3 has 14 residues. CDR3 sequence: CASSGTSTRGVQFF. CDR3 coding DNA: TGTGCCAGCAGTGGGACTAGCACCCGAGGGGTGCAGTTCTTC.

V is TRBV4-3 and J is TRBJ1-1, with a weak D call TRBD1 (5 bases). The CDR3 length is 14 residues. Trimming removed 1 base from V and 5 bases from J, with 11 bases in between. Germline values: CDR1 LGHNA, CDR2 YSLEER. CDR3 sequence reads: CASSQAGGGTEAFF. The CDR3 coding sequence is TGCGCCAGCAGCCAAGCGGGGGGAGGAACTGAAGCTTTCTTT.

The V and J genes are TRBV13 and TRBJ2-3; 7 bases fit TRBD2. The germline V gene encodes CDR1 PRHDT and CDR2 FYEKMQ (reference sequence). The CDR3 runs to 17 residues. With 3 bases clipped from V and 1 base from J, the junction kept 10 bases outside the gene matches. The CDR3 is CASSFFLTGGRTDTQYF. The CDR3 DNA follows: TGTGCCAGCAGCTTTTTCCTTACGGGGGGACGCACAGATACGCAGTATTTT.

J is TRBJ1-3 and V is TRBV29-1; D is perhaps TRBD1 (5 bases). The V end lost 4 bases, the J end lost 4 bases, and 11 bases lay between the germline ends. CDR1 and CDR2 from the germline V gene are SQVTM and ANQGSEA. There are 13 residues in the CDR3. CDR3 protein: CSVAGSGGNTIYF. The CDR3 DNA follows: TGCAGCGTTGCAGGGTCAGGAGGAAACACCATATATTTT.

The J gene is TRBJ1-2, the V gene TRBV30; possibly TRBD1 for D (5 bases). V shed 0 bases and J shed 8 bases, with 22 bases lying between them. The CDR3 length is 16 residues. Germline V gives CDR1 GTSNPN, CDR2 SVGIG (reference sequence). The CDR3 loop reads CAWSVPGGQTSMGYTF. The DNA for the CDR3 is TGTGCCTGGAGTGTACCGGGGGGTCAGACATCTATGGGCTACACCTTC.

J is TRBJ2-3 and V is TRBV5-1; TRBD2 matches 11 bases. The CDR3 totals 16 residues. The V gene's germline CDR1 is SGHRS and CDR2 YFSETQ. The J segment lost 3 bases and the V segment lost 2 bases, leaving 5 bases of the junction unmatched. CDR3 sequence reads: CASSFLAGGPTDTQYF. The CDR3 DNA follows: TGCGCCAGCAGCTTCTTAGCGGGAGGGCCAACAGATACGCAGTATTTT.

V usage is TRBV4-1 and J usage is TRBJ1-1; D is uncertain. Trimming shortened V by 4 bases and J by 5 bases, and 11 bases separated the two germline ends. Germline CDR1 MGHRA, CDR2 YSYEKL. The CDR3 spans 13 residues. As DNA, the CDR3 is TGCGCCAGCAGCCCCACAGTACGGACTGAAGCTTTCTTT. As protein: CASSPTVRTEAFF.

The chain recombines TRBV14 with TRBJ1-1, with D tentatively TRBD1 (6 bases). V shed 1 base and J shed 10 bases, with 22 bases lying between them. The CDR3 extends over 16 amino acids. The germline gives CDR1 SGHDN, CDR2 FVKESK. The CDR3 region has the DNA TGTGCCAGCAGCCAAGGCCCCCTTACAGGGTTAGGTGGAGCTTTCTTT. It specifies CASSQGPLTGLGGAFF.

This chain links TRBV13 with TRBJ2-1; 9 bases match TRBD2. The CDR3 has 17 amino acids. CDR1 is PRHDT and CDR2 is FYEKMQ in the germline V gene (reference sequence). With V trimmed by 4 bases and J by 0 bases, 7 bases remained unmatched. The CDR3 sequence: CASSYRRGGVSYNEQFF. Here the CDR3 DNA reads TGTGCCAGCAGCTATCGGCGGGGGGGTGTCTCCTACAATGAGCAGTTCTTC.

The rearrangement uses TRBV30 and TRBJ1-6; D is possibly TRBD1 (5 bases). Per the germline V gene, CDR1 is GTSNPN and CDR2 is SVGIG (reference sequence). Trimming removed 1 base at V and 3 bases at J, with 10 bases between. This CDR3 spans 15 amino acids. The CDR3 DNA reads as TGTGCCTGGAGTGAAACCAGGGTCTATAATTCACCCCTCCACTTT. The encoded protein is CAWSETRVYNSPLHF.

The V call is TRBV7-6, the J call TRBJ2-3, with 13 bases identical to TRBD2. V dropped 8 bases and J dropped 6; count of bases not matched to a gene: 11. The CDR3 is made up of 16 amino acids. Per the germline V gene, CDR1 is SGHVS and CDR2 is FNYEAQ. CDR3 sequence (DNA): TGTGCCAGCCGGGGGAGGACTAGCGGGGGCCCGGATACGCAGTATTTT. This sequence encodes CASRGRTSGGPDTQYF.

J is TRBJ2-5 and V is TRBV4-1; 7 bases are a match to TRBD1. Germline assignment: CDR1 MGHRA and CDR2 YSYEKL. CDR3 size: 17 residues. V shed 1 base, J shed 5 bases, and the junction held 13 bases outside the gene matches. In DNA form, the CDR3 reads TGCGCCAGCAGCCAAGGAAACAGGGGCTACGTCGGGGAGACCCAGTACTTC. Translated, it gives CASSQGNRGYVGETQYF.

This clone occurred once. The chain employs TRBV5-4 and TRBJ2-1, with 8 bases matching TRBD2. Looked up from germline, CDR1 is SGHNT and CDR2 is YYREEE (reference sequence). The junction had 15 bases not matched to a gene; V was cut back by 3 bases and J by 7 bases. This CDR3 has 17 residues. For the CDR3, the DNA is TGTGCCAGCAGCTCCACCTCGGGACTAGTTATAATGAATGAGCAGTTCTTC. Amino acids: CASSSTSGLVIMNEQFF.

The chain combines TRBV30 with TRBJ1-5; D is unresolved. This CDR3 has 12 residues. V was pared by 6 bases and J by 2 bases, with 8 bases between. CDR1 and CDR2 from the germline V gene are GTSNPN and SVGIG (reference sequence). CDR3 in DNA: TGTGCCTGTGAGCAGGGCAATCAGCCCCAGCATTTT. Amino acids: CACEQGNQPQHF.

CDR3 region: CASSQGRGIGTEAFF. DNA for the CDR3: TGTGCCAGCAGCCAAGGTCGGGGTATCGGCACTGAAGCTTTCTTT. The V gene is TRBV3-1 (or the pseudogene TRBV3-2), the J gene TRBJ1-1; D remains unclear. The CDR3 is 15 residues long. The V end lost 1 base, the J end lost 4 bases, and 13 bases lay between the germline ends. Germline assignment: CDR1 LGHDT and CDR2 YNNKEL (reference sequence).

The chain combines TRBV5-1 with TRBJ2-2; possible D gene TRBD2, 6 bases. Per the germline V gene, CDR1 is SGHRS and CDR2 is YFSETQ. V lost 1 base and J 5 bases, leaving 15 bases between the germline ends. There are 16 residues in the CDR3. CDR3 sequence reads: CASSLPGPAGTGELFF. The CDR3 DNA follows: TGCGCCAGCAGCTTGCCGGGTCCCGCGGGGACCGGGGAGCTGTTTTTT.

The chain is built from TRBV25-1 and TRBJ1-1; D is possibly TRBD1 (5 bases). Trimming stripped 1 base from V and 8 bases from J, with 11 bases between. This CDR3 has 13 amino acids. Germline CDR1 and CDR2: MGHDK and SYGVNS. CDR3: CASSEWGRPEAFF. CDR3 sequence (DNA): TGTGCCAGCAGTGAATGGGGCAGACCCGAAGCTTTCTTT.

This CDR3 is CASSYGQGSSTEAFF. CDR3 DNA sequence: TGTGCCAGCAGTTACGGACAGGGTAGTTCCACTGAAGCTTTCTTT. The chain recombines TRBV6-5 with TRBJ1-1, with 8 nucleotides matching TRBD1. After removal of 2 bases from V and 4 bases from J, the junction contained 6 bases not matched to a gene. The germline CDR1 and CDR2 sequences are MNHEY and SVGAGI. This CDR3 spans 15 amino acids.

The chain recombines TRBV7-8 with TRBJ1-6; maybe TRBD1 (5 bases). This CDR3 region has 15 residues. Germline V gene sequence: CDR1 SGHVS, CDR2 FQNEAQ. Trimming cost V 5 bases and J 6 bases, with 14 bases left between them. This chain's CDR3 is CASSPGGGGNSPLHF. In DNA form, the CDR3 reads TGTGCCAGCAGCCCGGGTGGGGGGGGTAATTCACCCCTCCACTTT.

The chain has TRBV9 and TRBJ2-3, with D possibly TRBD2 on 6 matching bases. This CDR3 has 16 amino acids. V dropped 3 bases and J dropped 3 bases, with 17 bases sitting between them. The germline gives CDR1 SGDLS, CDR2 YYNGEE. The DNA for the CDR3 is TGTGCCAGCAGCGCGTCCCCCGGGAGAGGGACAGATACGCAGTATTTT. Protein: CASSASPGRGTDTQYF.

The rearrangement joins TRBV29-1 to TRBJ1-1, with TRBD1 matching 7 bases. The CDR3 has 11 residues. The J segment lost 6 bases and the V segment lost 7 bases, leaving 5 bases of the junction unmatched. The V gene's germline CDR1 is SQVTM and CDR2 ANQGSEA. The CDR3 reads CSGRGGPEAFF. The DNA for the CDR3 is TGCAGCGGGAGAGGGGGCCCTGAAGCTTTCTTT.

The chain employs TRBV10-3 and TRBJ2-1, with 9 bases that match TRBD2. Germline loops: CDR1 ENHRY, CDR2 SYGVKD. V was pared by 3 bases and J by 8 bases, with 14 bases of the junction left unmatched. The CDR3 runs to 17 residues. The CDR3 coding sequence is TGTGCCATCAGTGAACTAGCGGGCCCCCAAAATATCCATGAGCAGTTCTTC. Amino acid sequence: CAISELAGPQNIHEQFF.

The V gene is TRBV7-9, the J gene TRBJ1-1; D is possibly TRBD1 (5 bases). CDR3 size: 14 residues. Trimming removed 5 bases at V and 6 bases at J, with 16 bases between. The V gene's germline CDR1 is SEHNR and CDR2 FQNEAQ (reference sequence). The DNA for the CDR3 is TGTGCCAGCAGCGCCAAAGGGGAGGGGCCTGAAGCTTTCTTT. Its translation is CASSAKGEGPEAFF.

This clone showed up just once. The chain combines TRBV5-1 with TRBJ2-7; the match to TRBD1 covers 9 bases. V was pared by 6 bases and J by 7 bases, with 11 bases of the junction left unmatched. CDR1 is SGHRS, CDR2 YFSETQ, per germline. The CDR3 has 14 residues. CDR3 bases: TGCGCCAGCACCAACGCTGCCGGGACAGGGGAGCAGTACTTC. As protein: CASTNAAGTGEQYF.

The CDR3 here is CASSQAVAKNIQYF. The CDR3 region has the DNA TGTGCCAGCAGCCAAGCCGTAGCCAAAAACATTCAGTACTTC. The chain joins TRBV3-1 (or the pseudogene TRBV3-2) to TRBJ2-4; the D is unclear. This CDR3 is built from 14 residues. The germline gives CDR1 LGHDT, CDR2 YNNKEL (reference sequence). V was shortened by 1 base and J by 0 bases, with 4 bases between the two germline ends.

The chain employs TRBV4-3 and TRBJ2-5, with 7 bases fitting TRBD1. After removal of 0 bases from V and 5 bases from J, the junction contained 9 bases not matched to a gene. The germline gives CDR1 LGHNA, CDR2 YSLEER. The CDR3 runs 16 residues. This CDR3 is CASSQDWGQSFETQYF. DNA of the CDR3: TGCGCCAGCAGCCAAGATTGGGGACAGAGTTTCGAGACCCAGTACTTC.

This chain links TRBV7-9 with TRBJ2-1; 11 bases align to TRBD1. This CDR3 comprises 16 residues. The germline gives CDR1 SEHNR, CDR2 FQNEAQ (reference sequence). The junction had 8 bases not matched to a gene; V was cut back by 2 bases and J by 8 bases. This CDR3 reads CASSLPKGQGAHEQFF. CDR3 coding DNA: TGTGCCAGCAGCTTACCAAAAGGACAGGGGGCACATGAGCAGTTCTTC.

This sequence joins TRBV7-9 and TRBJ1-2; D is unclear. V lost 5 bases and J 8 bases, leaving 9 bases between the germline ends. CDR1 is SEHNR, CDR2 FQNEAQ, per germline (reference sequence). This CDR3 contains 11 residues. The CDR3 DNA sequence: TGTGCCAGCAGCCGAAAGCCAGGCTACACCTTC. It specifies CASSRKPGYTF. The full variable domain, rest sourced from reference TRBV7-9 and TRBJ1-2, is DTGVSQNPRHKITKRGQNVTFRCDPISEHNRLYWYRQTLGQGPEFLTYFQNEAQLEKSRLLSDRFSAERPKGSFSTLEIQRTEQGDSAMYLCASSRKPGYTFGSGTRLTVV.